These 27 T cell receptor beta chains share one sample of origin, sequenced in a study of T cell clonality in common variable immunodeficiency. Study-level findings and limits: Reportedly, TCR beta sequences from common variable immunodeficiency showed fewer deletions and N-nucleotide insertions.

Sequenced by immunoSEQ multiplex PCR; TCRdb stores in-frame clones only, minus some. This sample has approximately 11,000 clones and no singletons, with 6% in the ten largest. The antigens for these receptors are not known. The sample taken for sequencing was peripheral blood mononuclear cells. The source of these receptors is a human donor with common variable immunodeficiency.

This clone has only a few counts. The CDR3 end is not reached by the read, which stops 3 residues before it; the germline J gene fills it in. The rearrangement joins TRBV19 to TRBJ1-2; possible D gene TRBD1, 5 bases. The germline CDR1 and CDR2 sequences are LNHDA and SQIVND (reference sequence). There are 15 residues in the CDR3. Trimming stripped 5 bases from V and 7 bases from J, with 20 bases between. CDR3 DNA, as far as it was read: TGTGCCAGTAGTCCTCGCCCTGGACATTTCTCTGGC. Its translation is CASSPRPGHFSG. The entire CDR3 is CASSPRPGHFSGYTF.

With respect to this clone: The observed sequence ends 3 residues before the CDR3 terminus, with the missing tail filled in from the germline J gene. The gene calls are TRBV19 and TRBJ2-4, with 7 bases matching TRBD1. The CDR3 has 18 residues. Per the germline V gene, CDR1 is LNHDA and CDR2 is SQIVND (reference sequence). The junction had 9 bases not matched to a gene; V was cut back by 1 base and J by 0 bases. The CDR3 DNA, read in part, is TGTGCCAGTAGTATAGCTCTCTCCAGGGGGTTAGCCAAAAACATT. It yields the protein CASSIALSRGLAKNI. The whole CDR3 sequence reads CASSIALSRGLAKNIQYF.

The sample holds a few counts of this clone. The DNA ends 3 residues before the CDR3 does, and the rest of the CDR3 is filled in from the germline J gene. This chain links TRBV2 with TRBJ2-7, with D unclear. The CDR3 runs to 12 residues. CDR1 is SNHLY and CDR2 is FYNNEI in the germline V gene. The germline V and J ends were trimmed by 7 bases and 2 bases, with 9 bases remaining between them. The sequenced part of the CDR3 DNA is TGTGCCAGCACCATTAGGGCCTACGAG. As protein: CASTIRAYE. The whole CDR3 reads CASTIRAYEQYF.

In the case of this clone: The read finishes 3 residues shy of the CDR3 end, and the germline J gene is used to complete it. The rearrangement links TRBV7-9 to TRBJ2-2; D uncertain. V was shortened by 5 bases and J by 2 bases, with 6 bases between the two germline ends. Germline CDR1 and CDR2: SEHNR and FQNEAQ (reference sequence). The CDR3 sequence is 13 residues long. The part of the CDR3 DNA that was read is TGTGCCAGCAGCCTCTACAACACCGGGGAG. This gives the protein CASSLYNTGE. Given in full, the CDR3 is CASSLYNTGELFF.

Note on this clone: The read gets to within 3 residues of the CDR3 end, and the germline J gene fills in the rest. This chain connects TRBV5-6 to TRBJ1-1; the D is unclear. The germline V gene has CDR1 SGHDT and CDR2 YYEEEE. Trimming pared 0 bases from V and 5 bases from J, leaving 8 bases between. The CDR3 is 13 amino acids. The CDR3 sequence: CASSLDRVTEAFF. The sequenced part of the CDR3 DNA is TGTGCCAGCAGCTTGGATCGGGTAACTGAA.

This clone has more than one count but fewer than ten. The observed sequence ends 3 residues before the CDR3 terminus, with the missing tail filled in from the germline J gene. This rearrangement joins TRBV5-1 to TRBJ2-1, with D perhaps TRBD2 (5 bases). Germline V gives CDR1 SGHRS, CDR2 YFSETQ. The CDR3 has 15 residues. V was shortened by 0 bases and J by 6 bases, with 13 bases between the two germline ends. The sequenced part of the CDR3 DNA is TGCGCCAGCAGCTTGGGACTAAGAATGGGCAATGAG. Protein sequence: CASSLGLRMGNE. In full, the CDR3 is CASSLGLRMGNEQFF.

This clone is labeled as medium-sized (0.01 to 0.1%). CDR3 DNA (partial): TGTGCCAGTAGTCCCCCCGGGGGACTAGCGGGACTCGCTGAG. Translation: CASSPPGGLAGLAE. The complete CDR3 sequence is CASSPPGGLAGLAEQFF. The chain uses TRBV19 and TRBJ2-1, with 13 bases fitting TRBD2. The CDR3 goes on 3 residues after the read ends, and that part is filled in from the germline J gene. This CDR3 region has 17 residues. Germline V gene lookup returns CDR1 LNHDA and CDR2 SQIVND (reference sequence). V was pared by 5 bases and J by 9 bases, with 13 bases of the junction left unmatched.

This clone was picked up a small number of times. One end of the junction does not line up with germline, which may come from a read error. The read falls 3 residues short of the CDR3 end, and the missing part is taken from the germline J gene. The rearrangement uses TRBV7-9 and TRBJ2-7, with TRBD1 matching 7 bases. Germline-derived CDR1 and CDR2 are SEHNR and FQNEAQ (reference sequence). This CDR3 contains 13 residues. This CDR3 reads CSSSSGQSYEQYF. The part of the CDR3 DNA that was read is TGTTCCAGCAGCTCGGGACAGTCCTACGAG. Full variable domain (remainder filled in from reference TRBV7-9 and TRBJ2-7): DTGVSQNPRHKITKRGQNVTFRCDPISEHNRLYWYRQTLGQGPEFLTYFQNEAQLEKSRLLSDRFSAERPKGSFSTLEIQRTEQGDSAMYLCSSSSGQSYEQYFGPGTRLTVT.

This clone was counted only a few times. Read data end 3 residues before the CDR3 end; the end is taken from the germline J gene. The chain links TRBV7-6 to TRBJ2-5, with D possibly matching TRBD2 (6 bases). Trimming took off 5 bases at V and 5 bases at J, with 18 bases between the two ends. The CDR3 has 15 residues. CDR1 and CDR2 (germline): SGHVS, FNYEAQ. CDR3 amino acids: CASSLRLGGAETQYF. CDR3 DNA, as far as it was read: TGTGCCAGCAGCCTCCGACTAGGTGGGGCGGAGACC.

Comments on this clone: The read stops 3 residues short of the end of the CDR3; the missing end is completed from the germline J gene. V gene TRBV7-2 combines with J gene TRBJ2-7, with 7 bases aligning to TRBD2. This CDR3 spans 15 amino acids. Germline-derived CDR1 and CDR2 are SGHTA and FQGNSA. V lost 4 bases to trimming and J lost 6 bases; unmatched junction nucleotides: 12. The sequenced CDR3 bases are TGTGCCAGCAGCTCACGGTTAGGGCGGGAGTTCGAG. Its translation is CASSSRLGREFE. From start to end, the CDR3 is CASSSRLGREFEQYF.

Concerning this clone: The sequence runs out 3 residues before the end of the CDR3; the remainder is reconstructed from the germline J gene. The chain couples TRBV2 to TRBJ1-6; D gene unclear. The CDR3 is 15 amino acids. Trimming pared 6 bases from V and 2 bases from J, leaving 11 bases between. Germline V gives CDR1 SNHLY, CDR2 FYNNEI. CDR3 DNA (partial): TGTGCCAGCAGCGCCACAGAGGCCTATAATTCACCC. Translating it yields CASSATEAYNSP. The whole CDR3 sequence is CASSATEAYNSPLHF.

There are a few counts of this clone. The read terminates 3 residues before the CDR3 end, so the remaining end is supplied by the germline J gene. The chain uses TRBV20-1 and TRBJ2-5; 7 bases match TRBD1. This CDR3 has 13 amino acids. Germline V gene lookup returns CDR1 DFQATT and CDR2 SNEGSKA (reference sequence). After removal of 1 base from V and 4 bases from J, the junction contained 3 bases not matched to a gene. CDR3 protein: CSARVAGGETQYF. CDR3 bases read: TGCAGTGCTAGAGTGGCAGGGGGAGAGACC.

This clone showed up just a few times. CDR3 residues: CSARAQAHEQFF. The covered CDR3 bases are TGCAGTGCTAGAGCACAGGCCCATGAG. This sequence joins TRBV20-1 and TRBJ2-1; D is possibly TRBD1 (5 bases). The CDR3 end falls 3 residues outside the read, so it is completed with the germline J gene. V was pared by 1 base and J by 8 bases, with 9 bases between. Germline lookup yields CDR1 DFQATT and CDR2 SNEGSKA (reference sequence). This CDR3 comprises 12 residues.

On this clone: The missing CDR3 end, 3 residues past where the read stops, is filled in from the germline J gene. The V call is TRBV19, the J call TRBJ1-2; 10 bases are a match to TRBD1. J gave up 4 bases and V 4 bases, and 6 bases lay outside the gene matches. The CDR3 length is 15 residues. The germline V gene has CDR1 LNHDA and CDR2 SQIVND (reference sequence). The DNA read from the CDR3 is TGTGCCAGTAGTAAGACCAGACAGGGGGCCTATGGC. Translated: CASSKTRQGAYG. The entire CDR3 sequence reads CASSKTRQGAYGYTF.

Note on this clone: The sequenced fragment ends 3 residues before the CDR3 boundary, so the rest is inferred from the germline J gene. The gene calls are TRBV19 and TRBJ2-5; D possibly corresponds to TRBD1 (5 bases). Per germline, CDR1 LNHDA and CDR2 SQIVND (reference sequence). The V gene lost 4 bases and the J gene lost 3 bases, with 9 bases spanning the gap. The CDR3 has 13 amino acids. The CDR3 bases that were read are TGTGCCAGTAGTACTGACAGAGAAGAGACC. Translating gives CASSTDREET. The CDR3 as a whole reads CASSTDREETQYF. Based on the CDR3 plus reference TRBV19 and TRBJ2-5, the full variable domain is DGGITQSPKYLFRKEGQNVTLSCEQNLNHDAMYWYRQDPGQGLRLIYYSQIVNDFQKGDIAEGYSVSREKKESFPLTVTSAQKNPTAFYLCASSTDREETQYFGPGTRLLVL.

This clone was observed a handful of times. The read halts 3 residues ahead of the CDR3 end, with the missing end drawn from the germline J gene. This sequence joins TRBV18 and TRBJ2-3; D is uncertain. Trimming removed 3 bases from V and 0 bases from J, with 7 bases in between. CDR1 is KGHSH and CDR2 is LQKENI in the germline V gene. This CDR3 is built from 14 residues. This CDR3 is CASSPLGSTDTQYF. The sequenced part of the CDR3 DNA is TGTGCCAGCTCACCGCTCGGGAGCACAGATACG.

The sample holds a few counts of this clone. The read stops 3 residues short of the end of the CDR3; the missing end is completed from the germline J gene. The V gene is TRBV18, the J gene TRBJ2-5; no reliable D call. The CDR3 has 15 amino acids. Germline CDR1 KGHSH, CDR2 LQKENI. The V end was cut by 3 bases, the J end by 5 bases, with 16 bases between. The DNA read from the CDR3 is TGTGCCAGCTCACCTTTGAGCGACGGTGGGGAGACC. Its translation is CASSPLSDGGET. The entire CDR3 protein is CASSPLSDGGETQYF.

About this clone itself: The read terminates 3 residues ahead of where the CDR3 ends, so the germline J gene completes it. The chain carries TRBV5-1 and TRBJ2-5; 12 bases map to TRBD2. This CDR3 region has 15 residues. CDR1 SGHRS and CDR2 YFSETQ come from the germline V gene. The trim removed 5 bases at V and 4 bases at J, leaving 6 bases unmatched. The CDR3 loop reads CASRDGTSGRETQYF. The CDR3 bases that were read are TGCGCCAGCAGAGACGGGACTAGCGGGCGAGAGACC.

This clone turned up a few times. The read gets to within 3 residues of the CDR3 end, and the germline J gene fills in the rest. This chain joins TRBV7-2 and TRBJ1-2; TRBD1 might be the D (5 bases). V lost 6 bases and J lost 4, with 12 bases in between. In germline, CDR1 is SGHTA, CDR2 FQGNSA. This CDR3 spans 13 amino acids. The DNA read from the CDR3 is TGTGCCAGCAGTCCCGACAGCATCTATGGC. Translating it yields CASSPDSIYG. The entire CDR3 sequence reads CASSPDSIYGYTF.

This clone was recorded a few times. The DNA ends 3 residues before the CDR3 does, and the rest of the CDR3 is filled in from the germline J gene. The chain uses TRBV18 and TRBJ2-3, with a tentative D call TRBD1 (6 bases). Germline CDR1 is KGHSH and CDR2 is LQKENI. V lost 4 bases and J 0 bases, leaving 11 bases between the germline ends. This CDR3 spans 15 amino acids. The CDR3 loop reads CASSRGGSSTDTQYF. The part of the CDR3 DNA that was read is TGTGCCAGCTCACGAGGGGGTTCGAGCACAGATACG.

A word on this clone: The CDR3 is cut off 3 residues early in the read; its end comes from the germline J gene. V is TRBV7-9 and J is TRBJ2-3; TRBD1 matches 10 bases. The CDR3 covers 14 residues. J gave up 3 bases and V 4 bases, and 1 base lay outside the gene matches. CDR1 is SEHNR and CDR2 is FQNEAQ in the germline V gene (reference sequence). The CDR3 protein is CASSWTGGTDTQYF. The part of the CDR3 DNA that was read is TGTGCCAGCAGCTGGACAGGGGGGACAGATACG.

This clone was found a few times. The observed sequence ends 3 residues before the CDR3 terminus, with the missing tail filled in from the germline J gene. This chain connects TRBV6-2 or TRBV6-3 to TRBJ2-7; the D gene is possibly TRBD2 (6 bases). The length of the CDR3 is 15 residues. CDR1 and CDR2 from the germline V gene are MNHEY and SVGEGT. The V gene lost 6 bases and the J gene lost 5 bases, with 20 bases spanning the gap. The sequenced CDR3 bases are TGTGCCAGCAGCCTACCCGGGGGACTCCCCCACGAG. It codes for CASSLPGGLPHE. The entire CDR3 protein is CASSLPGGLPHEQYF.

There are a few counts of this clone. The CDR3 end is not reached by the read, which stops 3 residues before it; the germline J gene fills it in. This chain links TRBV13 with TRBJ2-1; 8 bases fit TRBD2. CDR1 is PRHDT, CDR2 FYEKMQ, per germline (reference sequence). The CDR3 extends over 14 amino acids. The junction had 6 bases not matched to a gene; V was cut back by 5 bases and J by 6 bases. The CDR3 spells CASSPGTRVNEQFF. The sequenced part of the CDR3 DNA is TGTGCCAGCAGCCCCGGGACTAGGGTCAATGAG.

The covered CDR3 bases are TGCAGTACGATGTGGGCTCGGAGGGGGACCTACAATGAG. This gives the protein CSTMWARRGTYNE. The entire CDR3 reads CSTMWARRGTYNEQFF. The V call is TRBV20-1, the J call TRBJ2-1, with D possibly being TRBD1 or TRBD2 (6 bases each). The CDR3 end falls 3 residues outside the read, so it is completed with the germline J gene. Germline loops: CDR1 DFQATT, CDR2 SNEGSKA (reference sequence). This CDR3 spans 16 amino acids. V dropped 8 bases and J dropped 2 bases, with 22 bases sitting between them.

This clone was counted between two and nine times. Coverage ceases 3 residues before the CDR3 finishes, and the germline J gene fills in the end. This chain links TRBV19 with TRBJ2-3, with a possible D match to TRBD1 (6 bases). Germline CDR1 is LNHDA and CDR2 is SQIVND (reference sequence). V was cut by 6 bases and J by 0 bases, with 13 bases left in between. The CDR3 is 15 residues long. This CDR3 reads CASRDRRSSTDTQYF. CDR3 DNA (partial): TGTGCCAGTAGGGACAGACGAAGTAGCACAGATACG. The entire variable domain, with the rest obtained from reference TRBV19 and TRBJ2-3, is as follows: DGGITQSPKYLFRKEGQNVTLSCEQNLNHDAMYWYRQDPGQGLRLIYYSQIVNDFQKGDIAEGYSVSREKKESFPLTVTSAQKNPTAFYLCASRDRRSSTDTQYFGPGTRLTVL.

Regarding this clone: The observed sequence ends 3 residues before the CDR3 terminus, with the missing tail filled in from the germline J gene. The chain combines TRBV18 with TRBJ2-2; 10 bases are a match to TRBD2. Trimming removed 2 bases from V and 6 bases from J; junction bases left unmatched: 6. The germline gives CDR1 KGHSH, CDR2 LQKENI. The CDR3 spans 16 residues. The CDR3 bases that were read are TGTGCCAGCTCACCATCTAGCGGGAGTCTCGCCGGGGAG. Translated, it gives CASSPSSGSLAGE. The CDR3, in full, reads CASSPSSGSLAGELFF.

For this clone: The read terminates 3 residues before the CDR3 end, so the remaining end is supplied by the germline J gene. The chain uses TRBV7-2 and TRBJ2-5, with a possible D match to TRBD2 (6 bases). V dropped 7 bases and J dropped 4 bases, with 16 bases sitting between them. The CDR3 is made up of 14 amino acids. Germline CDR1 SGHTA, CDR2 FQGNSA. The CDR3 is CASTRARGSETQYF. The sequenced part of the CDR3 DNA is TGTGCCAGCACCCGCGCGCGGGGCTCAGAGACC.